The 3 T cell receptor beta chains listed next were all sequenced from one sample in a study of blood T cell repertoires in COVID-19. The protocol was immunoSEQ multiplex PCR, while the TCRdb copy is restricted to in-frame clones and leaves out a portion. The table includes 200,000 to 250,000 clones, around 81% detected once. The sample was peripheral blood. These receptors all come from a woman aged 55-70 years with acute or convalescent COVID-19.

The chain is built from TRBV7-9 and TRBJ2-1; D possibly corresponds to TRBD1 (5 bases). CDR1 and CDR2 (germline): SEHNR, FQNEAQ (reference sequence). The length of the CDR3 is 14 residues. The ends were cut back, 1 base at V and 7 bases at J, with 11 bases in the middle. The CDR3 here is CASSLEGFGNEQFF. The CDR3, as DNA: TGTGCCAGCAGCTTAGAGGGGTTTGGGAATGAGCAGTTCTTC.

This sequence joins TRBV5-1 and TRBJ2-2; 14 positions match TRBD2. CDR1 is SGHRS, CDR2 YFSETQ, per germline. This CDR3 is 20 amino acids long. After removal of 1 base from V and 0 bases from J, the junction contained 8 bases not matched to a gene. CDR3 loop: CASSLNLGTSGGANTGELFF. The CDR3 DNA follows: TGCGCCAGCAGCTTGAATCTTGGGACTAGCGGGGGAGCGAACACCGGGGAGCTGTTTTTT.

The J gene is TRBJ2-7, the V gene TRBV6-5; D is perhaps TRBD2 (6 bases). This CDR3 spans 15 amino acids. Germline values: CDR1 MNHEY, CDR2 SVGAGI. Trimming removed 0 bases from V and 1 base from J, with 10 bases in between. In DNA form, the CDR3 reads TGTGCCAGCAGTTACTCTCCAGGGAGGTCCTACGAGCAGTACTTC. It specifies CASSYSPGRSYEQYF.